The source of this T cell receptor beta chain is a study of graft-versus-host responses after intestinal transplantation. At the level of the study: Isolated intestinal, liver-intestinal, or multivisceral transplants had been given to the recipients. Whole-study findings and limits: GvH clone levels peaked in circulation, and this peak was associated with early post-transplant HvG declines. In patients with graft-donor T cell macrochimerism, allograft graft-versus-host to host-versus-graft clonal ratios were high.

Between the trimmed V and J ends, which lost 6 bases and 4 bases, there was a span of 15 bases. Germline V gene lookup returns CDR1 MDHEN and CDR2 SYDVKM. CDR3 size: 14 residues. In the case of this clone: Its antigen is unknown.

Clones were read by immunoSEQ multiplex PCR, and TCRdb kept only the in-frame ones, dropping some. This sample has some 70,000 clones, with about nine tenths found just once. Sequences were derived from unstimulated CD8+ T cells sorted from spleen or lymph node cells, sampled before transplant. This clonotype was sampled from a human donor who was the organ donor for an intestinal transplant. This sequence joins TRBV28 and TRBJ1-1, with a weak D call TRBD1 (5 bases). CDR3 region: CASRALGGSTEAFF. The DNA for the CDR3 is TGTGCCAGCAGGGCCCTGGGGGGAAGCACTGAAGCTTTCTTT.